This TCR beta chain was documented in a study of T-cell memory formation after mild COVID-19. Whole-study results and caveats: A second wave expanding day 15 to 37 was CD4+-biased; contracting clones were balanced.

Via MiXCR, TCRdb re-called the 5' RACE reads, giving one row per CDR3 protein. The sample consists of 500,000 to 550,000 distinct CDR3 sequences, roughly 22% of them appearing once. This clonotype was picked up a small number of times. The target antigen is unknown. Germline CDR1 KGHDR, CDR2 SFDVKD. The CDR3 extends over 13 amino acids. V shed 7 bases, J shed 6 bases, and the junction held 7 bases outside the gene matches. The receptor was isolated from an adult woman who had mild COVID-19 (a few samples of this study predate the infection). Cell type and time point are not known. Material: PBMCs or a T cell subset sorted from them (not recorded which). The V call is TRBV24-1, the J call TRBJ1-2; 7 positions match TRBD1. The CDR3 region is CATRSTGLDGYTF. The CDR3 DNA follows: TGTGCCACCAGGTCGACAGGGTTGGATGGCTACACCTTC.